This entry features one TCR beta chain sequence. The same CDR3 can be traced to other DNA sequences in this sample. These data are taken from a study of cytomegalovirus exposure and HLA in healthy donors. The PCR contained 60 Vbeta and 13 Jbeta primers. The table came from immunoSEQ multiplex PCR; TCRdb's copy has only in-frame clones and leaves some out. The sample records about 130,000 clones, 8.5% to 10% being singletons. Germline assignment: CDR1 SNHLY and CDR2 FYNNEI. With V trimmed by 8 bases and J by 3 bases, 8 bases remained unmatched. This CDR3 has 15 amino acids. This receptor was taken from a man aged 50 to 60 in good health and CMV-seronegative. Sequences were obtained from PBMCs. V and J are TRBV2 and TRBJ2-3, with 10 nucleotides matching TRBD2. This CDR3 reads CASRLAGVITDTQYF. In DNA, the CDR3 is TGTGCCAGCCGCCTAGCGGGGGTGATAACAGATACGCAGTATTTT.